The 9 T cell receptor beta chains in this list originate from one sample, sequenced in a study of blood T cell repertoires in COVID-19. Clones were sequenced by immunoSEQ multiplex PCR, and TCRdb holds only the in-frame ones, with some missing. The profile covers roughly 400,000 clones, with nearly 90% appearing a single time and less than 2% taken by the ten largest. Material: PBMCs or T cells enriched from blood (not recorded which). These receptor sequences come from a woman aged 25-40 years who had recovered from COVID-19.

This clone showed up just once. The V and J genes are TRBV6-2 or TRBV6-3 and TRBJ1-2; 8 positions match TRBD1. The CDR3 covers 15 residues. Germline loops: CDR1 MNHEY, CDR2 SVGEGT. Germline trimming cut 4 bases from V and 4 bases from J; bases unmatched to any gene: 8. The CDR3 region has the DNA TGTGCCAGCAGTTCCCTGAGGACAGGGCGCTATGGCTACACCTTC. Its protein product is CASSSLRTGRYGYTF.

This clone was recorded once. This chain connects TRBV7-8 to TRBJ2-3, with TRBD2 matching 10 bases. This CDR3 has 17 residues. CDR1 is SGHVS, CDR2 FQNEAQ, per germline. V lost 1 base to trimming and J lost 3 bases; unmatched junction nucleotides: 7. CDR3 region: CASSLEPGLAWTDTQYF. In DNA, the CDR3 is TGTGCCAGCAGCTTAGAACCGGGACTAGCGTGGACAGATACGCAGTATTTT.

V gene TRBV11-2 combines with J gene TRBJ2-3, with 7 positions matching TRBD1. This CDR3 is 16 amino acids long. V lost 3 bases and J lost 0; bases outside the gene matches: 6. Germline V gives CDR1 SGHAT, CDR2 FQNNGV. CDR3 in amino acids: CASSFLTGLSTDTQYF. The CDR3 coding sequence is TGTGCCAGCAGCTTTTTGACAGGGCTTAGCACAGATACGCAGTATTTT.

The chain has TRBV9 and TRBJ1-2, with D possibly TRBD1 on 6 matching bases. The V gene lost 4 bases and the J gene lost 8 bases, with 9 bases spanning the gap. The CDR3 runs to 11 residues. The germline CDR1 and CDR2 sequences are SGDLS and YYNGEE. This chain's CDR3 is CASSLGQGYTF. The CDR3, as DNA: TGTGCCAGCAGCCTCGGACAGGGCTACACCTTC.

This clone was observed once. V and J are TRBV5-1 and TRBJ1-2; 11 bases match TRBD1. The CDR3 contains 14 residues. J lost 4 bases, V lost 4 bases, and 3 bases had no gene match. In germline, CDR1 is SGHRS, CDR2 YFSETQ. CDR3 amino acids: CASSQGTGGYGYTF. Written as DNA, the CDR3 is TGCGCCAGCAGCCAGGGGACAGGGGGCTATGGCTACACCTTC.

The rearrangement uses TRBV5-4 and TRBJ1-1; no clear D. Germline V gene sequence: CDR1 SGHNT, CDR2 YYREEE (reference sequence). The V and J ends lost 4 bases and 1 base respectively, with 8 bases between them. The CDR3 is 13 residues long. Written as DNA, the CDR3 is TGTGCCAGCAGCGAGGTAGGGAACACTGAAGCTTTCTTT. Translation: CASSEVGNTEAFF.

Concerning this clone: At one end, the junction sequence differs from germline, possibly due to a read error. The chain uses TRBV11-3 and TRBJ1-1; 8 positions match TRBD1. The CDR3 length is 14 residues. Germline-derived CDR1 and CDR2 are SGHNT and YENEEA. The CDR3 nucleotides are TGTGCCGGCAGCTTACAGGGGGGGAACACTGAAGCTTTCTTT. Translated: CAGSLQGGNTEAFF.

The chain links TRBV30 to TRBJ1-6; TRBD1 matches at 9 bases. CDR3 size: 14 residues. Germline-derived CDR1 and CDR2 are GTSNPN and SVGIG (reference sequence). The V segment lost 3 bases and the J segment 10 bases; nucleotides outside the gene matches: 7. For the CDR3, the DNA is TGTGCCTGGAGAGCCGGGACAGGGAGGTCACCCCTCCACTTT. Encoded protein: CAWRAGTGRSPLHF. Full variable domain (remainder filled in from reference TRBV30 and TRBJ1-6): SQTIHQWPATLVQPVGSPLSLECTVEGTSNPNLYWYRQAAGRGLQLLFYSVGIGQISSEVPQNLSASRPQDRQFILSSKKLLLSDSGFYLCAWRAGTGRSPLHFGNGTRLTVT.

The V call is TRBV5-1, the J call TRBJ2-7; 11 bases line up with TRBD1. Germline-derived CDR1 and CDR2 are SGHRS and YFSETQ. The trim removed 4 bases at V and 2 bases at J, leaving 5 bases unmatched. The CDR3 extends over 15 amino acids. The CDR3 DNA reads TGCGCCAGCAGCGGGGGACAGGGGGGTCCCTACGAGCAGTACTTC. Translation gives CASSGGQGGPYEQYF.